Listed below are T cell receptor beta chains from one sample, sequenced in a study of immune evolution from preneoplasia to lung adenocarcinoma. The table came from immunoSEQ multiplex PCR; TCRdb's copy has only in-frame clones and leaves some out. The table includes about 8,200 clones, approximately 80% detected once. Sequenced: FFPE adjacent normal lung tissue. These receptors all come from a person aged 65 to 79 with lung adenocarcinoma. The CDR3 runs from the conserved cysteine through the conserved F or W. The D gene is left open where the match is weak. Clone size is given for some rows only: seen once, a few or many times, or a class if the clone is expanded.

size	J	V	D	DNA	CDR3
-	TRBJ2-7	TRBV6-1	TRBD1	TGTGCCAGCAGGTTGGGACAGGGGGCTCCCATCGAGCAGTACTTC	CASRLGQGAPIEQYF
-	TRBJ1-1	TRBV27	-	TGTGCCAGCAGTTTATCAGGAGGCACTGAAGCTTTCTTT	CASSLSGGTEAFF
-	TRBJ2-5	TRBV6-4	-	TGTGCCAGCAGTAACACTGGGCAAGAGACCCAGTACTTC	CASSNTGQETQYF
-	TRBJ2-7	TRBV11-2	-	TGTGCCAGCAGCCAAGACTGGGGTATCCCCTACGAGCAGTACTTC	CASSQDWGIPYEQYF
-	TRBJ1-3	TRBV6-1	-	TGTGCCAGCATCTCGGGACAAGCAGGAGACACCATATATTTT	CASISGQAGDTIYF
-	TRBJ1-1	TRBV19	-	TGTGCCACCTCTGACATCAACACTGAAGCTTTCTTT	CATSDINTEAFF
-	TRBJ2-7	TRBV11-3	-	TGTGCCAGCAGCTTAGTAGCAGGGGGAGGGCCCGAGCAGTACTTC	CASSLVAGGGPEQYF
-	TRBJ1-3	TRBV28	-	TGTGCCAGCAGTACCTACGGGGGACATAGTGGAAACACCATATATTTT	CASSTYGGHSGNTIYF
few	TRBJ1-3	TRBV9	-	TGTGCCAGCAGCGTCAGCCAGAGTCACGACACCATATATTTT	CASSVSQSHDTIYF
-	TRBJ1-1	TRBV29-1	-	TGCAGCTCGGAGTGGGTAGGGTACACTGAAGCTTTCTTT	CSSEWVGYTEAFF
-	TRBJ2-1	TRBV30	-	TGTGCCTGGAGTGACGGTAGCGGTAACAATGAGCAGTTCTTC	CAWSDGSGNNEQFF
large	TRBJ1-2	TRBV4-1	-	TGCGCCAGCAGACAGACGGAGCGGGACCTGGGTGGCTACACCTTC	CASRQTERDLGGYTF
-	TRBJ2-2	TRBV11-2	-	TGTGCCAGCAGCCAAGCTCCGGGACGGATGAACACCGGGGAGCTGTTTTTT	CASSQAPGRMNTGELFF
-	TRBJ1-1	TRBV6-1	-	TGTGCCAGCGGGGGTCCCATGAACACTGAAGCTTTCTTT	CASGGPMNTEAFF
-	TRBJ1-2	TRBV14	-	TGTGCCAGCAGCCTCAGACAGAGCGCCTATGGCTACACCTTC	CASSLRQSAYGYTF
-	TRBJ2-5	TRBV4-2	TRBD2	TGTGCCAGCAGCCAAGAAACGGGAGGAGAGACCCAGTACTTC	CASSQETGGETQYF
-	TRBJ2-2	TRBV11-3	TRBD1	TGTGCCAGCAGCTTAGGTGGGACAGGAGACACCGGGGAGCTGTTTTTT	CASSLGGTGDTGELFF
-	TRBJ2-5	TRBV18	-	TGTGCCAGCTCACCACCGGAAGGGTTCCAAGAGACCCAGTACTTC	CASSPPEGFQETQYF
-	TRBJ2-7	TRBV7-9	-	TGTGCCAGCAGCTTAGGGGCCGGGGCAGGGACCGAGCAGTACTTC	CASSLGAGAGTEQYF
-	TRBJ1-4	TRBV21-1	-	TGTGCCAGCAGCAACAGGAGGATGGGAGAAAAACTGTTTTTT	CASSNRRMGEKLFF
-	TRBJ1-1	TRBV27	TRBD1	TGTGCCAGCACCCGGACAGGGGGCAACACTGAAGCTTTCTTT	CASTRTGGNTEAFF
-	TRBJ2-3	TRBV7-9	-	TGTGCCAGCAGCTTAGTGAGCCCAGGGATAGGTGTAACAGATACGCAGTATTTT	CASSLVSPGIGVTDTQYF
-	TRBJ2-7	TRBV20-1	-	TGCAGTGCAAGAGGAGTCTACGAGCAGTACTTC	CSARGVYEQYF